This T cell receptor beta chain stems from a study of shared clonotypes between healthy human individuals. Study conclusions and caveats: Incomplete sequencing of sorted subsets was indicated by rarefaction despite large depth.

Concerning this clone: As yet, its antigen is unknown.

In the authors' workflow: ImmunoSEQ only sent back junction sequences with no quality scores, so filtering was done differently. Sequencing was performed with immunoSEQ multiplex PCR; in TCRdb, only in-frame clones are kept and a portion is missing. V, J and clone size were drawn from that table, and D and trimming were deduced from the DNA. Among 2,500,000 or so clones, around 90% were seen once, and the ten largest hold under 0.15%. The germline V gene encodes CDR1 SGDLS and CDR2 YYNGEE. CDR3 length: 15 residues. V lost 0 bases and J lost 6; bases outside the gene matches: 4. Sequencing was done on a sample of naive CD4+ T cells sorted from blood. Subset reported: CD45RA+ positively selected. The sequence came from a man between 18 and 29 years old in good health. This chain uses TRBV9 with TRBJ2-4; TRBD1 matches 9 bases. The CDR3 spells CASSVGGGQGNIQYF. CDR3 bases: TGTGCCAGCAGCGTAGGAGGGGGACAGGGAAACATTCAGTACTTC.